The 21 T cell receptor beta chains below come from one sample, sequenced in a study of T cell changes during pregnancy in multiple sclerosis. The protocol was immunoSEQ multiplex PCR, while the TCRdb copy is restricted to in-frame clones and leaves out a portion. This table has roughly 50,000 clones, under 95% appearing once. Specimen: CD8+ T cells from peripheral blood mononuclear cells, collected in the third trimester of pregnancy. The receptors derive from a female donor with multiple sclerosis, enrolled in a pregnancy study.

The rearrangement joins TRBV10-1 to TRBJ2-2; no definite D call. The CDR3 length is 12 residues. Germline CDR1 and CDR2: WNHNN and SYGVQD (reference sequence). V gave up 2 bases and J gave up 5 bases, with 3 bases separating them. CDR3 sequence: CASSEQTGELFF. The CDR3 DNA reads as TGCGCCAGCAGTGAGCAGACCGGGGAGCTGTTTTTT.

In this sample, this clone turned up once. The chain employs TRBV5-4 and TRBJ2-2, with unresolved D. The CDR3 totals 12 residues. Trimming shortened V by 4 bases and J by 3 bases, and 4 bases separated the two germline ends. CDR1 and CDR2 from the germline V gene are SGHNT and YYREEE (reference sequence). CDR3 protein: CASSPDTGELFF. The CDR3 DNA follows: TGTGCCAGCAGCCCGGACACCGGGGAGCTGTTTTTT.

The V call is TRBV4-1, the J call TRBJ1-2; a possible D gene is TRBD1 (5 bases). Trimming took off 2 bases at V and 4 bases at J, with 11 bases between the two ends. Germline V gene data show CDR1 as MGHRA and CDR2 as YSYEKL. This CDR3 region has 14 residues. CDR3 in DNA: TGCGCCAGCAGCCAATATTCAGGGTCCTATGGCTACACCTTC. This gives the protein CASSQYSGSYGYTF.

The chain uses TRBV14 and TRBJ2-1; D perhaps matches TRBD2 (5 bases). Germline CDR1 reads SGHDN; CDR2 reads FVKESK. CDR3 length: 17 amino acids. Trimming pared 1 base from V and 8 bases from J, leaving 21 bases between. The CDR3 region has the DNA TGTGCCAGCAGCCAAGTTCAGGCGAGCGGTTGGAGCGATGAGCAGTTCTTC. Translated, it gives CASSQVQASGWSDEQFF.

J is TRBJ2-7 and V is TRBV5-1, with TRBD1 as a possible D gene (6 bases). This CDR3 has 14 residues. V was shortened by 3 bases and J by 6 bases, with 16 bases between the two germline ends. Germline lookup yields CDR1 SGHRS and CDR2 YFSETQ. The CDR3 reads CASSWSGEGVEQYF. CDR3 nucleotides: TGCGCCAGCAGCTGGTCTGGCGAGGGGGTCGAGCAGTACTTC.

The chain uses TRBV2 and TRBJ2-3, with TRBD2 as a possible D gene (5 bases). Trimming left V 5 bases short and J 4 bases short, with 16 bases between. This CDR3 is 15 amino acids long. Germline lookup yields CDR1 SNHLY and CDR2 FYNNEI. The CDR3 reads CASSYRERAPDTQYF. For the CDR3, the DNA is TGTGCCAGCAGTTACCGGGAAAGAGCCCCAGATACGCAGTATTTT.

The V call is TRBV14, the J call TRBJ2-7; 10 nucleotides align to TRBD2. CDR1 SGHDN and CDR2 FVKESK come from the germline V gene. The CDR3 is made up of 14 amino acids. Unmatched junction bases numbered 5, after V lost 6 bases and J lost 3 bases. The DNA for the CDR3 is TGTGCCAGCAGTTCTAGCGGGAGCCTCTACGAGCAGTACTTC. Translating it yields CASSSSGSLYEQYF. The variable domain in full, completed from reference TRBV14 and TRBJ2-7, reads EAGVTQFPSHSVIEKGQTVTLRCDPISGHDNLYWYRRVMGKEIKFLLHFVKESKQDESGMPNNRFLAERTGGTYSTLKVQPAELEDSGVYFCASSSSGSLYEQYFGPGTRLTVT.

The chain joins TRBV2 to TRBJ2-4; D remains ambiguous. V lost 0 bases and J 3 bases, leaving 9 bases between the germline ends. From germline, CDR1 is SNHLY and CDR2 FYNNEI. The CDR3 runs 15 residues. The CDR3, as DNA: TGTGCCAGCAGTGAAGCGCACGTCGGCAAAAACATTCAGTACTTC. Its protein product is CASSEAHVGKNIQYF.

The chain uses TRBV11-2 and TRBJ1-2, with D unresolved. There are 13 residues in the CDR3. Germline CDR1 reads SGHAT; CDR2 reads FQNNGV. V was shortened by 1 base and J by 8 bases, with 11 bases between the two germline ends. CDR3: CASSLVGEGGYTF. The CDR3 DNA is TGTGCCAGCAGCTTAGTTGGGGAGGGCGGCTACACCTTC.

The rearrangement joins TRBV27 to TRBJ2-1; 11 bases align to TRBD1. The length of the CDR3 is 14 residues. CDR1 MNHEY and CDR2 SMNVEV come from the germline V gene (reference sequence). V shed 5 bases and J 5 bases; nucleotides not matched to a gene: 2. The CDR3 spells CASSGQGAHNEQFF. The CDR3 DNA reads as TGTGCCAGCAGTGGACAGGGGGCTCACAATGAGCAGTTCTTC.

J is TRBJ2-5 and V is TRBV4-1, with 9 bases that match TRBD1. The J segment lost 5 bases and the V segment lost 4 bases, leaving 2 bases of the junction unmatched. Germline V lookup: CDR1 MGHRA, CDR2 YSYEKL. CDR3 length: 13 residues. The DNA for the CDR3 is TGCGCCAGCAGCCCAGGACAGGGGGAGACCCAGTACTTC. Amino acids: CASSPGQGETQYF.

This chain links TRBV30 with TRBJ2-5, with TRBD2 identical over 11 bases. The J call may not be correct, given that the DNA end is closer to TRBJ2-7. CDR1 and CDR2 (germline): GTSNPN, SVGIG (reference sequence). The CDR3 is 13 amino acids. The CDR3 sequence is CAQTLAGVYEQYF. In DNA form, the CDR3 reads TGTGCGCAAACACTAGCGGGAGTCTACGAGCAGTACTTC.

The rearrangement links TRBV13 to TRBJ1-1, with D possibly being TRBD1 (5 bases). The V gene's germline CDR1 is PRHDT and CDR2 FYEKMQ (reference sequence). Trimming cost V 5 bases and J 8 bases, with 24 bases left between them. The CDR3 is 16 residues long. In nucleotides, the CDR3 is TGTGCCAGCAGCCCGGGAGGATCGGGGCCTTACATGGAAGCTTTCTTT. It codes for CASSPGGSGPYMEAFF.

The chain is built from TRBV9 and TRBJ2-3, with 7 bases fitting TRBD2. Germline-derived CDR1 and CDR2 are SGDLS and YYNGEE. Trimming removed 0 bases from V and 2 bases from J; junction bases left unmatched: 6. The CDR3 consists of 16 residues. CDR3 coding DNA: TGTGCCAGCAGCGTAGGCTCTAGCGGCTACACAGATACGCAGTATTTT. Residues: CASSVGSSGYTDTQYF.

The chain links TRBV5-5 to TRBJ1-3; perhaps TRBD1 as D (5 bases). This CDR3 has 15 residues. Germline lookup yields CDR1 SGHKS and CDR2 YYEKEE (reference sequence). V shed 4 bases and J shed 0 bases, with 11 bases lying between them. CDR3 in DNA: TGTGCCAGCAGCCGGGACTCGCTCTCTGGAAACACCATATATTTT. Translated: CASSRDSLSGNTIYF. Drawing the rest from reference TRBV5-5 and TRBJ1-3, the complete variable domain is DAGVTQSPTHLIKTRGQQVTLRCSPISGHKSVSWYQQVLGQGPQFIFQYYEKEERGRGNFPDRFSARQFPNYSSELNVNALLLGDSALYLCASSRDSLSGNTIYFGEGSWLTVV.

The V call is TRBV7-9, the J call TRBJ1-4, with 9 bases that match TRBD1. CDR1 SEHNR and CDR2 FQNEAQ come from the germline V gene (reference sequence). With V trimmed by 5 bases and J by 6 bases, 16 bases remained unmatched. The CDR3 length is 18 residues. The CDR3 nucleotides read TGTGCCAGCAGCACCAAGATCGGGACAGGGTCGTGGGATGAAAAACTGTTTTTT. Amino acids: CASSTKIGTGSWDEKLFF.

The chain recombines TRBV5-4 with TRBJ2-5; 8 bases align to TRBD1. CDR1 and CDR2 (germline): SGHNT, YYREEE (reference sequence). The CDR3 length is 15 residues. The V and J ends lost 4 bases and 2 bases, in that order; junction bases with no gene match: 7. CDR3 sequence reads: CASSLGQGGQETQYF. CDR3 nucleotides: TGTGCCAGCAGCCTCGGACAGGGTGGGCAAGAGACCCAGTACTTC.

The chain is built from TRBV11-2 and TRBJ1-1, with TRBD1 identical over 9 bases. Per the germline V gene, CDR1 is SGHAT and CDR2 is FQNNGV. This CDR3 is built from 19 residues. V was clipped by 0 bases and J by 3 bases; unmatched bases: 14. CDR3 nucleotides: TGTGCCAGCAGCTTAGACGCCGGGACAGGGTTGATTGTTGACACTGAAGCTTTCTTT. Protein sequence: CASSLDAGTGLIVDTEAFF.

The chain joins TRBV6-5 to TRBJ2-5; 7 nucleotides agree with TRBD2. Germline V gene sequence: CDR1 MNHEY, CDR2 SVGAGI. The CDR3 has 16 amino acids. The J segment lost 4 bases and the V segment lost 1 base, leaving 9 bases of the junction unmatched. CDR3 nucleotides: TGTGCCAGCAGTTACTTTCCGGTTGCTAGCGGAGAGACCCAGTACTTC. Protein sequence: CASSYFPVASGETQYF.

The J gene is TRBJ2-5, the V gene TRBV7-9; 13 bases map to TRBD2. Germline CDR1 and CDR2: SEHNR and FQNEAQ (reference sequence). Trimming removed 7 bases from V and 2 bases from J; junction bases left unmatched: 4. The CDR3 is 15 residues long. The chain's CDR3 is CASTILAGGQETQYF. The CDR3 DNA reads TGTGCCAGCACCATACTAGCGGGAGGGCAAGAGACCCAGTACTTC. Full variable domain (missing parts from reference TRBV7-9 and TRBJ2-5): DTGVSQNPRHKITKRGQNVTFRCDPISEHNRLYWYRQTLGQGPEFLTYFQNEAQLEKSRLLSDRFSAERPKGSFSTLEIQRTEQGDSAMYLCASTILAGGQETQYFGPGTRLLVL.

The chain combines TRBV19 with TRBJ2-4; 12 nucleotides match TRBD2. Germline V gives CDR1 LNHDA, CDR2 SQIVND (reference sequence). With 7 bases clipped from V and 1 base from J, the junction kept 2 bases outside the gene matches. The CDR3 totals 15 residues. CDR3 protein: CASKGTSGAKNIQYF. The CDR3 DNA sequence: TGTGCCAGTAAGGGGACTAGCGGGGCCAAAAACATTCAGTACTTC.